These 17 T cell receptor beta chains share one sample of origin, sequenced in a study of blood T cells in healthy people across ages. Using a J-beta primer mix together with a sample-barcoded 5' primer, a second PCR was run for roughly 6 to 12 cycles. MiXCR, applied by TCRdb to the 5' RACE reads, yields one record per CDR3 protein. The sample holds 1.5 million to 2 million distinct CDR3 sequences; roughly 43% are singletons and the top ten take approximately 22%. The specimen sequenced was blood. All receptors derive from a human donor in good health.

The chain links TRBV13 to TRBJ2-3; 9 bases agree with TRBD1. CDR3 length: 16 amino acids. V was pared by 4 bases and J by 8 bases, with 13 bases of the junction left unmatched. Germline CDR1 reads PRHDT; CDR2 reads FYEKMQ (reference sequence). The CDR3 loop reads CASSSRKTGGIGTQYF. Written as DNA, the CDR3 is TGTGCCAGCAGCTCCCGGAAGACAGGGGGGATTGGTACGCAGTATTTT. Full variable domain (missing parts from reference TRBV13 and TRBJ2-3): AAGVIQSPRHLIKEKRETATLKCYPIPRHDTVYWYQQGPGQDPQFLISFYEKMQSDKGSIPDRFSAQQFSDYHSELNMSSLELGDSALYFCASSSRKTGGIGTQYFGPGTRLTVL.

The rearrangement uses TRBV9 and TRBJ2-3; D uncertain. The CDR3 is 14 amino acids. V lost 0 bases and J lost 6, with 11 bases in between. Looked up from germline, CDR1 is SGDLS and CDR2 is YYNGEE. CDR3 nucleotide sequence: TGTGCCAGCAGCGTAGAGGTAACGGATGATACGCAGTATTTT. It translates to CASSVEVTDDTQYF.

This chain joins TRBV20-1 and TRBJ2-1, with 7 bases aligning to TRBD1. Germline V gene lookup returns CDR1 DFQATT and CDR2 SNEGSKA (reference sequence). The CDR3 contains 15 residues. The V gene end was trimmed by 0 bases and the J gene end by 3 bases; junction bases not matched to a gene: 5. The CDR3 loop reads CSARDRAGGYNEQFF. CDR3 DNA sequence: TGCAGTGCTAGAGATCGGGCAGGGGGCTACAATGAGCAGTTCTTC.

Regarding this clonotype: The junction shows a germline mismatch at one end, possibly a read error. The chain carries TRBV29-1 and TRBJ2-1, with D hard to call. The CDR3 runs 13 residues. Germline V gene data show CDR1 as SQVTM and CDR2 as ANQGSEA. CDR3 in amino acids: CGVVGGLFNEQFF. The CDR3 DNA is TGCGGCGTTGTAGGCGGTCTTTTTAATGAGCAGTTCTTC.

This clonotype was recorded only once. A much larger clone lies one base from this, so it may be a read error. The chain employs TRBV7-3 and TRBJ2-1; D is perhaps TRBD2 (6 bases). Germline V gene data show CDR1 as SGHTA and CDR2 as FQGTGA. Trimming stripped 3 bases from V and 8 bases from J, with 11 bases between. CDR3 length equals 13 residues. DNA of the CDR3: TGTGCCAGCAGCTTTGGAGGGAGCGATGAGCAGTTCTTC. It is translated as CASSFGGSDEQFF.

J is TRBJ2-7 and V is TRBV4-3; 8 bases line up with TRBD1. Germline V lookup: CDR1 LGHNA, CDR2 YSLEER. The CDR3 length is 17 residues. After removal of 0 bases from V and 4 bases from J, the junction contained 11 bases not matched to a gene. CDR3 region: CASSQDRGGQGGYEQYF. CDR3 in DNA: TGCGCCAGCAGCCAAGATCGTGGAGGACAGGGCGGGTACGAGCAGTACTTC.

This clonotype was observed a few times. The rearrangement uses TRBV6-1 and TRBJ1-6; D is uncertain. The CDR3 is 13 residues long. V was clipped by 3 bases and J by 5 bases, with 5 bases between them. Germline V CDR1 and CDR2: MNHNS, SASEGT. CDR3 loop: CASSEVNNSPLHF. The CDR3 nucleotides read TGTGCCAGCAGTGAGGTGAATAATTCACCCCTCCACTTT.

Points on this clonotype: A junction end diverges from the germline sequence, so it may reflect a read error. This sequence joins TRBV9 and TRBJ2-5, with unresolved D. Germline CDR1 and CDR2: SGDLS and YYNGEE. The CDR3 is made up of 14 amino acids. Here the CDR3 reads CASSVEATQGTQYF. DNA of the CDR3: TGTGCCAGCAGCGTAGAGGCAACCCAAGGGACCCAGTACTTC.

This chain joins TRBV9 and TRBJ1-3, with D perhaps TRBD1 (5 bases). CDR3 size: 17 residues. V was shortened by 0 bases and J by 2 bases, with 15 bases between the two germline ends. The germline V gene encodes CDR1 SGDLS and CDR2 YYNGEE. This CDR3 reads CASSVGGGAATGNTIYF. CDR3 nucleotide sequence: TGTGCCAGCAGCGTAGGTGGGGGAGCAGCGACTGGAAACACCATATATTTT.

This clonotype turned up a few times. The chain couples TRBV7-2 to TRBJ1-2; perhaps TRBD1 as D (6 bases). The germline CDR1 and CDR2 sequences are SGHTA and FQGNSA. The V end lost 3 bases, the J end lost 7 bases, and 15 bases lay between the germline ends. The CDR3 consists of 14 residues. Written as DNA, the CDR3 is TGTGCCAGCAGCTTGGACAGTACCCATGGTGGCTACACCTTC. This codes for CASSLDSTHGGYTF.

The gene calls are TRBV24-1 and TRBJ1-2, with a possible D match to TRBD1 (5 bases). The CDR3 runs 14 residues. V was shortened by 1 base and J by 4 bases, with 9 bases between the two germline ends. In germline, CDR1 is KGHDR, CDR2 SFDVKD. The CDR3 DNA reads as TGTGCCACCAGTGATTTAGGGACCGTCTATGGCTACACCTTC. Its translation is CATSDLGTVYGYTF.

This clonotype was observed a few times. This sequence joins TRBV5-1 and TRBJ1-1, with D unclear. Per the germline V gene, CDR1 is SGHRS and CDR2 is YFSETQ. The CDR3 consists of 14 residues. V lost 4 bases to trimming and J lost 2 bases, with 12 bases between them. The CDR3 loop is CASSIGRGNTEAFF. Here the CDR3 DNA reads TGCGCCAGCAGCATCGGACGGGGAAACACTGAAGCTTTCTTT.

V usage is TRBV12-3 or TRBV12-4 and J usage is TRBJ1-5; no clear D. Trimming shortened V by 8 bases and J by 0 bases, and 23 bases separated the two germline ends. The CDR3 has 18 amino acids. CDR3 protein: CASVSGTEGFYSNQPQHF. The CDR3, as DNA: TGTGCCAGCGTTTCGGGAACCGAAGGGTTTTATAGCAATCAGCCCCAGCATTTT.

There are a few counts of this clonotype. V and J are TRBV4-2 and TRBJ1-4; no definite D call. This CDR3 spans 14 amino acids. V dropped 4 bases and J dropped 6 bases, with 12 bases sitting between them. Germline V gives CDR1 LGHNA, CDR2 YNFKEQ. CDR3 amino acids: CASSRSRIDEKLFF. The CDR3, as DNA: TGTGCCAGCAGCCGGAGCAGGATTGATGAAAAACTGTTTTTT.

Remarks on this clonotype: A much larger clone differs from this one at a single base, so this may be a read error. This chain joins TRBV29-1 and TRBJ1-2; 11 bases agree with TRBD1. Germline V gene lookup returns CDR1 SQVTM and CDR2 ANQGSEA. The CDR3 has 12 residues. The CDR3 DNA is TGCAGCGTTGGAGGGACAGGGGGAGGCTGCACCTTC. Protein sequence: CSVGGTGGGCTF.

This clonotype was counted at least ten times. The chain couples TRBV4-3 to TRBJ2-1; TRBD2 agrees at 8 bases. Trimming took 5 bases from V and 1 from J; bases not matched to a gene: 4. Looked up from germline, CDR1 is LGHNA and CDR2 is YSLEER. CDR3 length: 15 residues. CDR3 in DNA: TGCGCCAGCAGCTCACGGGGGGGGTCCTACAATGAGCAGTTCTTC. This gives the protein CASSSRGGSYNEQFF.

The CDR3 loop reads CASRGQGGTDTQYF. CDR3 DNA: TGTGCCAGCAGGGGACAGGGGGGCACAGATACGCAGTATTTT. The genes are TRBV21-1 and TRBJ2-3; TRBD1, as called in the table, went unchecked against the DNA. TRBV21-1 is a documented pseudogene. This CDR3 spans 14 amino acids.